What follows is one T cell receptor beta chain and its context. These data belong to a study of blood T cells in healthy people across ages. Through a sample-barcoded 5' primer and a J-beta primer mix, a second PCR was run for roughly 7 to 12 cycles. TCRdb passed the 5' RACE reads through MiXCR, listing each CDR3 protein once. The sample records 1.5 million to 2 million distinct CDR3 sequences, 28% being singletons. The CDR3 is 20 residues long. V was clipped by 3 bases and J by 0 bases, with 24 bases between them. CDR1 and CDR2 from the germline V gene are LGHNT and FRNRAP. Material for sequencing was blood. This receptor was taken from a woman under 40 in good health. The J gene is TRBJ1-5, the V gene TRBV12-5; D perhaps matches TRBD1 (5 bases). CDR3 nucleotides: TGTGCTAGTGGTTTTCTAACAACCCAGGGACCAAGACATAGCAATCAGCCCCAGCATTTT. The encoded protein is CASGFLTTQGPRHSNQPQHF. Full variable domain (rest looked up from reference TRBV12-5 and TRBJ1-5): DARVTQTPRHKVTEMGQEVTMRCQPILGHNTVFWYRQTMMQGLELLAYFRNRAPLDDSGMPKDRFSAEMPDATLATLKIQPSEPRDSAVYFCASGFLTTQGPRHSNQPQHFGDGTRLSIL.